This is a list of T cell receptor beta chains from one sample in a study of T cell responses to AZD1222 COVID-19 vaccine. TCRdb keeps only in-frame clones here, not all; method: immunoSEQ multiplex PCR. The sample holds 130,000 or so clones, 86% seen once. This specimen was peripheral blood, taken on day 0 of AZD1222 vaccination. The receptor source for this set is an adult in good health. The CDR3 runs from the conserved cysteine through the conserved F or W. The D gene is left open where the match is weak. Some rows mark clone size as missing; the rest say once, few, many or name a class of expanded clone.

j_call v_call clone_size d_call cdr3_aa cdr3_nt
TRBJ1-6 TRBV5-4 - TRBD1 CASSYRGSYNSPLHF TGTGCCAGCAGTTACAGGGGCTCCTATAATTCACCCCTCCACTTT
TRBJ2-3 TRBV27 - - CASRGAALLPSTDTQYF TGTGCCAGCAGGGGGGCGGCTCTCTTACCGAGCACAGATACGCAGTATTTT
TRBJ2-5 TRBV28 - - CASSLPGHQETQYF TGTGCCAGCAGTTTACCGGGACACCAAGAGACCCAGTACTTC
TRBJ1-2 TRBV19 many TRBD1 CASKSIYGTGEGGYTF TGTGCCAGCAAGTCCATATACGGGACAGGGGAGGGCGGCTACACCTTC
TRBJ1-1 TRBV21-1 - - CASSESRGKNTEAFF TGTGCCAGCAGCGAAAGCAGGGGGAAGAACACTGAAGCTTTCTTT
TRBJ1-1 TRBV7-2 - TRBD1 CASSLGPDRGRHEAFF TGTGCCAGCAGCTTAGGGCCTGACAGGGGGCGACATGAAGCTTTCTTT
TRBJ2-1 TRBV6-5 - - CASKPDFSYNEQFF TGTGCCAGTAAACCGGACTTCTCCTACAATGAGCAGTTCTTC
TRBJ2-1 TRBV14 once - CASSHRELVGGEQFF TGTGCCAGCAGTCACAGGGAACTAGTGGGTGGTGAGCAGTTCTTC
TRBJ1-5 TRBV7-2 - - CASSLGQNNQPQHF TGTGCCAGCAGCTTAGGACAAAACAATCAGCCCCAGCATTTT
TRBJ1-6 TRBV9 - TRBD1 CASSVGDRVFYSPLHF TGTGCCAGCAGCGTAGGGGACAGGGTGTTTTATTCACCCCTCCACTTT
TRBJ2-1 TRBV28 - - CASRGSSSYNEQFF TGTGCCAGCAGGGGATCTAGCTCCTACAATGAGCAGTTCTTC
TRBJ1-2 TRBV6-2/TRBV6-3 - TRBD1 CASSDTGQGNNYGYTF TGTGCCAGCAGTGACACCGGACAGGGGAATAACTATGGCTACACCTTC
TRBJ2-5 TRBV12-5 - - CASPSNQETQYF TGTGCTAGTCCGTCGAACCAAGAGACCCAGTACTTC
TRBJ1-1 TRBV6-5 - - CATSRENTEAFF TGTGCCACCTCCCGGGAGAACACTGAAGCTTTCTTT
TRBJ2-5 TRBV5-5 - - CASSFGRGLGETQYF TGTGCCAGCAGCTTTGGGAGGGGGCTGGGAGAGACCCAGTACTTC
TRBJ1-5 TRBV27 - TRBD1 CASSETRTGPEPQHF TGTGCCAGCAGTGAAACACGGACAGGGCCGGAGCCCCAGCATTTT
TRBJ2-1 TRBV19 - TRBD2 CASSIGRGAYNEQFF TGTGCCAGTAGTATAGGGCGGGGGGCCTACAATGAGCAGTTCTTC
TRBJ2-5 TRBV6-6 - - CASSPPTGETQYF TGTGCCAGCAGCCCCCCAACCGGGGAGACCCAGTACTTC
TRBJ2-7 TRBV7-3 - - CASSPGQTYEQYF TGTGCCAGCAGCCCCGGACAGACCTACGAGCAGTACTTC
TRBJ1-1 TRBV5-8 - - CASRKGQGDTEAFF TGTGCCAGCAGAAAGGGACAAGGCGACACTGAAGCTTTCTTT
TRBJ2-3 TRBV24-1 - TRBD1 CATSVGQGWGTDTQYF TGTGCCACCAGTGTGGGACAGGGTTGGGGCACAGATACGCAGTATTTT
TRBJ1-5 TRBV28 - - CASTSGRLSNQPQHF TGTGCCAGCACCTCCGGGAGGCTTAGCAATCAGCCCCAGCATTTT
TRBJ1-2 TRBV5-1 - - CASSLRGDVDYGYTF TGCGCCAGCAGCTTACGGGGGGACGTTGACTATGGCTACACCTTC
TRBJ2-2 TRBV13 - TRBD2 CASSYSSGGANTGELFF TGTGCCAGCAGCTACTCTAGCGGGGGGGCGAACACCGGGGAGCTGTTTTTT
TRBJ1-1 TRBV9 medium-sized - CASSEGTGANTEAFF TGTGCCAGCAGCGAGGGGACGGGGGCGAACACTGAAGCTTTCTTT
TRBJ1-1 TRBV14 - - CASNRWTGGDTEAFF TGTGCCAGTAACCGGTGGACCGGGGGAGACACTGAAGCTTTCTTT
TRBJ1-1 TRBV18 - - CASSPTRVRGNTEAFF TGTGCCAGCTCACCGACTAGGGTAAGGGGGAACACTGAAGCTTTCTTT
TRBJ1-2 TRBV19 once TRBD1 CASSIAPTGHGYTF TGTGCCAGTAGTATAGCCCCGACAGGGCATGGCTACACCTTC
TRBJ2-1 TRBV18 - - CASSPQGFPVRFF TGTGCCAGCTCACCACAGGGTTTCCCGGTTAGGTTCTTC
TRBJ2-1 TRBV11-2 - - CASSQRLGGNEQFF TGTGCCAGCAGCCAGAGGCTTGGCGGGAATGAGCAGTTCTTC
TRBJ1-2 TRBV14 - TRBD1 CASSPQAGGRGYTF TGTGCCAGCAGCCCCCAGGCAGGGGGTCGAGGCTACACCTTC
TRBJ2-1 TRBV11-2 - - CASGRRFEQFF TGTGCCAGCGGGAGGCGGTTTGAGCAGTTCTTC
TRBJ1-5 TRBV7-6 few TRBD1 CASSLGGTGDNQPQHF TGTGCCAGCAGCTTAGGAGGGACAGGGGACAATCAGCCCCAGCATTTT
TRBJ1-4 TRBV27 once - CASSLGFEKLFF TGTGCCAGCAGTTTGGGTTTTGAAAAACTGTTTTTT
TRBJ1-5 TRBV24-1 - TRBD1 CATSETGGYQPQHF TGTGCCACCAGCGAGACAGGGGGATATCAGCCCCAGCATTTT
TRBJ1-3 TRBV7-9 - - CASSLASLPSGNTIYF TGTGCCAGCAGCTTAGCCAGCCTCCCGTCTGGAAACACCATATATTTT
TRBJ2-7 TRBV7-3 - - CASSLTSAGFNEQYF TGTGCCAGCAGCTTAACGTCGGCAGGGTTCAACGAGCAGTACTTC
TRBJ2-2 TRBV2 - TRBD1 CASITGQGFSRELFF TGTGCCAGCATCACGGGACAGGGGTTCTCGAGGGAGCTGTTTTTT
TRBJ1-1 TRBV12-3/TRBV12-4 once - CASQTGGNTEAFF TGTGCCAGCCAGACCGGGGGGAACACTGAAGCTTTCTTT
TRBJ2-7 TRBV11-1 once TRBD1 CASSREGQGSSYEQYF TGTGCCAGCAGCCGAGAGGGACAGGGGAGCTCCTACGAGCAGTACTTC
TRBJ2-1 TRBV10-3 - - CAIRGISYNEQFF TGTGCCATCCGAGGCATCTCCTACAATGAGCAGTTCTTC
TRBJ2-3 TRBV28 - - CASSLLQGPDTQYF TGTGCCAGCAGTTTACTTCAGGGCCCAGATACGCAGTATTTT
TRBJ1-3 TRBV28 - TRBD1 CASTTRGGDRAF TGTGCCAGCACCACGAGGGGAGGGGACAGGGCTTTT
TRBJ1-5 TRBV27 - - CASSPTPSNQPQHF TGTGCCAGCAGTCCTACACCGAGCAATCAGCCCCAGCATTTT
TRBJ2-2 TRBV18 - - CASSPFVTLQAGELFF TGTGCCAGCTCACCATTCGTGACCCTTCAGGCTGGGGAGCTGTTTTTT
TRBJ2-7 TRBV2 - - CASSAAYEQYF TGTGCCAGCAGCGCTGCCTACGAGCAGTACTTC
TRBJ2-6 TRBV27 - TRBD1 CASSTTGTGGPGANVLTF TGTGCCAGCAGTACGACCGGGACAGGGGGACCCGGGGCCAACGTCCTGACTTTC
TRBJ1-2 TRBV18 - TRBD1 CASSPTGSINNYGYTF TGTGCCAGCTCCCCGACAGGGTCGATCAATAACTATGGCTACACCTTC
TRBJ2-3 TRBV30 - - CAWDRLTDTQYF TGTGCCTGGGACAGGCTCACAGATACGCAGTATTTT
TRBJ1-4 TRBV7-8 - TRBD1 CASLDSGGRGLVNEKLFF TGTGCCAGCCTCGATTCCGGAGGCAGGGGGCTTGTTAATGAAAAACTGTTTTTT
TRBJ2-5 TRBV18 - TRBD1 CASSPSGQIEETQYF TGTGCCAGCTCACCATCGGGACAGATTGAAGAGACCCAGTACTTC
TRBJ1-2 TRBV9 few TRBD1 CASSGRGQGAAGYTF TGTGCCAGCAGCGGGAGAGGACAGGGGGCGGCCGGCTACACCTTC
TRBJ1-5 TRBV27 - - CASSLSRNQPQHF TGTGCCAGCAGTTTATCCAGAAATCAGCCCCAGCATTTT
TRBJ2-1 TRBV5-5 few TRBD1 CASSRTGNEQFF TGTGCCAGCAGTAGGACAGGGAATGAGCAGTTCTTC
TRBJ1-1 TRBV7-3 once TRBD1 CASSLRGQGRNTEAFF TGTGCCAGCAGCTTACGGGGACAGGGCCGAAACACTGAAGCTTTCTTT
TRBJ1-5 TRBV6-1 - TRBD1 CASSEVTGVQPQHF TGTGCCAGCAGTGAAGTGACAGGGGTTCAGCCCCAGCATTTT